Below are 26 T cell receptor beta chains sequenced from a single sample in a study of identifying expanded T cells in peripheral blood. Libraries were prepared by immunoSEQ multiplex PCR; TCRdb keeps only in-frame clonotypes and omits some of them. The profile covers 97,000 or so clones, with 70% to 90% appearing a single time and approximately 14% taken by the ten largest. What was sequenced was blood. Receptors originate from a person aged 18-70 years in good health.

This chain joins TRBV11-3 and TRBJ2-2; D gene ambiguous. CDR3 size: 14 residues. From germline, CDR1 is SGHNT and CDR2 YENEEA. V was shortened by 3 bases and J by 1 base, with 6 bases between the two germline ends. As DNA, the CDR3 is TGTGCCAGCAGCTTTCTCGGGAACACCGGGGAGCTGTTTTTT. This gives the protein CASSFLGNTGELFF.

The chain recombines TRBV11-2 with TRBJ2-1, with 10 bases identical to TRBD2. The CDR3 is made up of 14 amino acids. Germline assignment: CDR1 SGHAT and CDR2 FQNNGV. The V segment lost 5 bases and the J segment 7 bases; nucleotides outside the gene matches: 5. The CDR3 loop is CASSPSSGSNEQFF. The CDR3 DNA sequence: TGTGCCAGCAGCCCCTCTAGCGGGAGTAATGAGCAGTTCTTC. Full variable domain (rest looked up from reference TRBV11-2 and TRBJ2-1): EAGVAQSPRYKIIEKRQSVAFWCNPISGHATLYWYQQILGQGPKLLIQFQNNGVVDDSQLPKDRFSAERLKGVDSTLKIQPAKLEDSAVYLCASSPSSGSNEQFFGPGTRLTVL.

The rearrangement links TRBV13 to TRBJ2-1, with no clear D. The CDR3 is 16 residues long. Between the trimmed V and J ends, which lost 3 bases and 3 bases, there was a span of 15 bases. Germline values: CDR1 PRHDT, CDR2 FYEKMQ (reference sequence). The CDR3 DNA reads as TGTGCCAGCAGCTTTCTGGTCTCAGGAAGCTACAATGAGCAGTTCTTC. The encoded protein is CASSFLVSGSYNEQFF.

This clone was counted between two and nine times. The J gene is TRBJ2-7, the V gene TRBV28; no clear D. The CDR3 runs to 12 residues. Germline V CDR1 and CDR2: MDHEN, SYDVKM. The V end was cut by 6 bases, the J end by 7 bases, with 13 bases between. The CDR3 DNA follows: TGTGCCAGCAGCCTACCAATTAGGGAGCAGTACTTC. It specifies CASSLPIREQYF.

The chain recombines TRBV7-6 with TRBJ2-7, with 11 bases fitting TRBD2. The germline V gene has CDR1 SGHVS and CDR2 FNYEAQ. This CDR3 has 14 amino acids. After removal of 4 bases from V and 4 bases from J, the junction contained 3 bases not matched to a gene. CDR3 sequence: CASSSTSGDYEQYF. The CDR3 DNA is TGTGCCAGCAGCTCGACTAGCGGGGATTACGAGCAGTACTTC.

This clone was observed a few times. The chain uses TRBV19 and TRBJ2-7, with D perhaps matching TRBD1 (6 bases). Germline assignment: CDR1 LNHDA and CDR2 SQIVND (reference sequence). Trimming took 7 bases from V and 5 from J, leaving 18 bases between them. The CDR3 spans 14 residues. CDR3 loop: CASNGLDSQNEQYF. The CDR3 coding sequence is TGTGCCAGTAATGGTTTGGACAGTCAAAACGAGCAGTACTTC. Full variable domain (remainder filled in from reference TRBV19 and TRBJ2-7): DGGITQSPKYLFRKEGQNVTLSCEQNLNHDAMYWYRQDPGQGLRLIYYSQIVNDFQKGDIAEGYSVSREKKESFPLTVTSAQKNPTAFYLCASNGLDSQNEQYFGPGTRLTVT.

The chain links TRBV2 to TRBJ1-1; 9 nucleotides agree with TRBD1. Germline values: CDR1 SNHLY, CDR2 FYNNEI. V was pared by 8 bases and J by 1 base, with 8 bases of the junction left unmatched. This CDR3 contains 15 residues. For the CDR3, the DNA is TGTGCCAGCCGAGACAGGGGGTTTAGGAACACTGAAGCTTTCTTT. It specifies CASRDRGFRNTEAFF.

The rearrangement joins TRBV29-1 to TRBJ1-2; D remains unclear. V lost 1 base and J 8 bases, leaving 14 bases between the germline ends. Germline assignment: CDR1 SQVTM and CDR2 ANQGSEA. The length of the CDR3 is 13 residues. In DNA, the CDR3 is TGCAGCGTTGAAGGCACAGTTATTTCCGGCTACACCTTC. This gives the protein CSVEGTVISGYTF.

CDR3 protein: CSVEVSGSSNTEAFF. Here the CDR3 DNA reads TGCAGCGTTGAAGTGTCGGGGTCCTCTAACACTGAAGCTTTCTTT. The chain has TRBV29-1 and TRBJ1-1; D is unclear. V gave up 1 base and J gave up 2 bases, with 14 bases separating them. The germline V gene encodes CDR1 SQVTM and CDR2 ANQGSEA. The CDR3 contains 15 residues.

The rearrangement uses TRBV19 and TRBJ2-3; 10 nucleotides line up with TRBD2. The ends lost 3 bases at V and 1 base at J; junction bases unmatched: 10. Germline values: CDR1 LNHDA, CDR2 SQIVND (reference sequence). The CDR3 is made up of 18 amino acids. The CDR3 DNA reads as TGTGCCAGTAGTATTTGGACTAGCGGATCCTGGGGCACAGATACGCAGTATTTT. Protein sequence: CASSIWTSGSWGTDTQYF.

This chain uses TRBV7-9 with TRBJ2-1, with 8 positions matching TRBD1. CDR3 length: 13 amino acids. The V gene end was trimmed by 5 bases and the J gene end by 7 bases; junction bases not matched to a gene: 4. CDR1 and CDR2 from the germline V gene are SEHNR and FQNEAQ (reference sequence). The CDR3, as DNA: TGTGCCAGCAGCAAGGACAGGGCAAATGAGCAGTTCTTC. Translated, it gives CASSKDRANEQFF.

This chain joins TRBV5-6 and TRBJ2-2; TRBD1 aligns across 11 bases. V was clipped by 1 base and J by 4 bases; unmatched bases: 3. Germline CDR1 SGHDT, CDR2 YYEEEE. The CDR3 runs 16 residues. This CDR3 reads CASSLWGQGVTGELFF. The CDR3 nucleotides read TGTGCCAGCAGCTTGTGGGGACAGGGGGTCACCGGGGAGCTGTTTTTT.

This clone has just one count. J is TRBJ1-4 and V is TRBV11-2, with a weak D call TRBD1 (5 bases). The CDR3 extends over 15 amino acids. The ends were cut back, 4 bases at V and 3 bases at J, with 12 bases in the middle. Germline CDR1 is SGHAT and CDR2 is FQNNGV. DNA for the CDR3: TGTGCCAGCAGCTCCCTCGGGGCGCCTAATGAAAAACTGTTTTTT. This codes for CASSSLGAPNEKLFF.

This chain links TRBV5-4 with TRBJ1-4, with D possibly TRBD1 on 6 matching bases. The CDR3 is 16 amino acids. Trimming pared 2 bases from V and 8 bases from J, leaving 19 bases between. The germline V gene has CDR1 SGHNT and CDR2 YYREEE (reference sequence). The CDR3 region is CASSFSAGGRREKLFF. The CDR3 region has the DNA TGTGCCAGCAGCTTTAGTGCCGGGGGCCGAAGGGAAAAACTGTTTTTT.

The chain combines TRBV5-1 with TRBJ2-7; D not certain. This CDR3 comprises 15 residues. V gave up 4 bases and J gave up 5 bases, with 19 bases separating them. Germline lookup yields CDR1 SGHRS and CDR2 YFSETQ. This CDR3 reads CASSPLALLADEQYF. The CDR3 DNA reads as TGCGCCAGCAGCCCCCTGGCCCTTCTGGCTGACGAGCAGTACTTC.

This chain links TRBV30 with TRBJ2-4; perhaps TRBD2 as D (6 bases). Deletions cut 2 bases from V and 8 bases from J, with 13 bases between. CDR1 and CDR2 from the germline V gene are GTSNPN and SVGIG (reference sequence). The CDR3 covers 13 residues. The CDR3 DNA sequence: TGTGCCTGGAGTCCGGGACTCGGGGACATTCAGTACTTC. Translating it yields CAWSPGLGDIQYF. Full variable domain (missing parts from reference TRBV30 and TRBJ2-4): SQTIHQWPATLVQPVGSPLSLECTVEGTSNPNLYWYRQAAGRGLQLLFYSVGIGQISSEVPQNLSASRPQDRQFILSSKKLLLSDSGFYLCAWSPGLGDIQYFGAGTRLSVL.

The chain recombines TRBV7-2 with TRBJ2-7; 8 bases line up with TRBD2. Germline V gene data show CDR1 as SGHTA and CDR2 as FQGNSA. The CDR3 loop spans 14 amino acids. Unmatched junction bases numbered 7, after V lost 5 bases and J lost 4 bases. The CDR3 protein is CASSAGSGVYEQYF. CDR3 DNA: TGTGCCAGCAGCGCAGGTAGCGGGGTGTACGAGCAGTACTTC.

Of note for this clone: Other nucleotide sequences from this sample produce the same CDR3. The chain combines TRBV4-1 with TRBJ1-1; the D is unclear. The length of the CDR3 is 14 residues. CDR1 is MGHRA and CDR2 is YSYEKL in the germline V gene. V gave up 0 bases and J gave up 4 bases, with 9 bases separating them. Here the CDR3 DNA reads TGCGCCAGCAGCCAAGAAGGAGGGATCACTGAAGCTTTCTTT. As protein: CASSQEGGITEAFF.

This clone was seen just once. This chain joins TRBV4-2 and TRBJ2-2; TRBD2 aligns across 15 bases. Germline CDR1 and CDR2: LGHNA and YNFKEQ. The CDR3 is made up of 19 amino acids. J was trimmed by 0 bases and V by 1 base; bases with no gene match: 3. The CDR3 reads CASSQAGLAGGSNTGELFF. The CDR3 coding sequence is TGTGCCAGCAGCCAAGCGGGACTAGCGGGGGGATCGAACACCGGGGAGCTGTTTTTT.

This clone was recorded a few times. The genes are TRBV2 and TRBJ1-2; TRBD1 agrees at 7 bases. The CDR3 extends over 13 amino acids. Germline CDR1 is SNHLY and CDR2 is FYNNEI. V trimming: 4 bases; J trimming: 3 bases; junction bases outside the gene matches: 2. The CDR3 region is CASSGQGYYGYTF. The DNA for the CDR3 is TGTGCCAGCAGTGGACAGGGCTACTATGGCTACACCTTC.

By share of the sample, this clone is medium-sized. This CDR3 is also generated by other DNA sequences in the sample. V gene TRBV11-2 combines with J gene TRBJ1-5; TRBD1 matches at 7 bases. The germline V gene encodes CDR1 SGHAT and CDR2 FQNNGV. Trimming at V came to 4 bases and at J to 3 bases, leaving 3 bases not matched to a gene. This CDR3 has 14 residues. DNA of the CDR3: TGTGCCAGCAGCTCGACAGGGACCAATCAGCCCCAGCATTTT. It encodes CASSSTGTNQPQHF.

CDR3 nucleotides: TGTGCCAGCAGTGAAAGAGGACAGGGACCCTACGAGCAGTACTTC. It specifies CASSERGQGPYEQYF. The V gene is TRBV6-1, the J gene TRBJ2-7; 8 positions agree with TRBD1. The CDR3 is 15 amino acids. V lost 2 bases, J lost 2 bases, and 5 bases stayed unmatched. Per germline, CDR1 MNHNS and CDR2 SASEGT.

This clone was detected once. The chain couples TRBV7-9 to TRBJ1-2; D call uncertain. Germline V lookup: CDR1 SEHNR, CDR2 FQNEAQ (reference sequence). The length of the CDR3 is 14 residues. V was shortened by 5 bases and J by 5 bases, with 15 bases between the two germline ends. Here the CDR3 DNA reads TGTGCCAGCAGCCTTGGGGAGGATCCGTATGGCTACACCTTC. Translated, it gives CASSLGEDPYGYTF.

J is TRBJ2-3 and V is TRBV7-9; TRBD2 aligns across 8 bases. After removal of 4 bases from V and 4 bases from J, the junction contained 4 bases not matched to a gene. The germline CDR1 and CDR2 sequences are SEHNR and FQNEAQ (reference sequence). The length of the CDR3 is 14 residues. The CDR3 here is CASSSGLVPDTQYF. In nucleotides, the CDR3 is TGTGCCAGCAGCTCGGGACTAGTCCCAGATACGCAGTATTTT.

The CDR3 DNA follows: TGCGCCAGCAGCCCGGGAGCTAGCGGGGCCCCGTACCAAGAGACCCAGTACTTC. Its protein is CASSPGASGAPYQETQYF. The chain has TRBV5-1 and TRBJ2-5; 9 nucleotides align to TRBD2. The CDR3 totals 18 residues. V shed 4 bases, J shed 0 bases, and the junction held 13 bases outside the gene matches. CDR1 and CDR2 from the germline V gene are SGHRS and YFSETQ.

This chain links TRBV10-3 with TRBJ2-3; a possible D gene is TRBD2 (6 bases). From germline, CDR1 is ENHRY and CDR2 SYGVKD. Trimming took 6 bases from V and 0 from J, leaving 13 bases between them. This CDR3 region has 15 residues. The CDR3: CAIRNSGPSTDTQYF. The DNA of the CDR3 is TGTGCCATCAGGAATAGCGGACCTAGCACAGATACGCAGTATTTT.